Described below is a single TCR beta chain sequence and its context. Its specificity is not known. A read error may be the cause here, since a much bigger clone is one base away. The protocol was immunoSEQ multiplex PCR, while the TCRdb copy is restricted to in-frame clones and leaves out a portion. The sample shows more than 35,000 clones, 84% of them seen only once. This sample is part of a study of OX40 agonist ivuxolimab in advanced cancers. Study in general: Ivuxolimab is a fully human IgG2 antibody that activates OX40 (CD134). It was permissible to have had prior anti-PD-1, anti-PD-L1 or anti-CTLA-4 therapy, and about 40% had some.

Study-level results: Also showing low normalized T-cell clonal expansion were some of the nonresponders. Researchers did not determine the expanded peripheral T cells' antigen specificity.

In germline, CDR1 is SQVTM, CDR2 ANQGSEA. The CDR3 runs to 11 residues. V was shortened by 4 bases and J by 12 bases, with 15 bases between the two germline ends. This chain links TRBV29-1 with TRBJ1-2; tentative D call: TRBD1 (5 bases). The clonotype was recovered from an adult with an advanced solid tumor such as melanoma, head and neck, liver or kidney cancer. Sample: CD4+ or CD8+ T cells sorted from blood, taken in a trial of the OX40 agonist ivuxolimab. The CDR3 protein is CSVAGLEGHTF. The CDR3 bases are TGCAGCGTTGCGGGGCTGGAGGGCCACACCTTC. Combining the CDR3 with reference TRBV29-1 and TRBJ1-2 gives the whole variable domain SAVISQKPSRDICQRGTSLTIQCQVDSQVTMMFWYRQQPGQSLTLIATANQGSEATYESGFVIDKFPISRPNLTFSTLTVSNMSPEDSSIYLCSVAGLEGHTFGSGTRLTVV.